This T cell receptor beta chain was recovered during a study of CD8+ T cells in alopecia areata. As to treatment: oral pan-JAK inhibitor, 5-10 mg twice daily. Peripheral blood and lesional scalp punch biopsies were taken from alopecia areata patients. From PBMCs, CD4+ and CD8+ T cells were sorted. As concerns this clone: The antigen is not known.

RNA extraction was followed by reverse transcription into cDNA, which acted as the sequencing template. This table comes from immunoSEQ multiplex PCR, and its TCRdb copy is limited to in-frame clones, with some not included. This table holds 100,000 to 120,000 clones, 56% found once. V gave up 0 bases and J gave up 3 bases, with 13 bases separating them. CDR3 size: 16 residues. Germline CDR1 is PRHDT and CDR2 is FYEKMQ (reference sequence). Study-wide points: Possibly as an HLA-related effect, TCR sharing across patients appeared less clear than in mice. Compared with normal scalp, lesional scalp had higher clonality and more expanded CD8+ clones.

The receptor was isolated from a human donor with alopecia areata. Material: CD4+ T cells sorted from blood, obtained at week 24, from a patient treated with tofacitinib. V gene TRBV13 combines with J gene TRBJ2-3, with D possibly TRBD1 on 5 matching bases. DNA for the CDR3: TGTGCCAGCAGCTTAGGCATAGGGGCCTTGACAGATACGCAGTATTTT. Translation: CASSLGIGALTDTQYF.